Listed here are 27 T cell receptor beta chains from one sample, sequenced in a study of PD-L1 blockade in urothelial cancer. Profiled with immunoSEQ multiplex PCR; TCRdb holds only in-frame clones, not every one. The sample carries about 84,000 clones, more than 75% recorded once. The material sequenced was PBMCs, taken around atezolizumab (anti-PD-L1) treatment. The receptors shown here come from a man aged 65-85 years with urothelial cancer.

The chain recombines TRBV14 with TRBJ2-1; 9 bases map to TRBD1. The CDR3 covers 15 residues. Germline values: CDR1 SGHDN, CDR2 FVKESK. J gave up 7 bases and V 3 bases, and 7 bases lay outside the gene matches. The CDR3: CASSHRDRVFNEQFF. CDR3 DNA: TGTGCCAGCAGCCACCGGGACAGGGTGTTTAATGAGCAGTTCTTC.

This clone has more than one count but fewer than ten. The rearrangement links TRBV30 to TRBJ1-1, with TRBD1 as a possible D gene (6 bases). Deletions cut 0 bases from V and 0 bases from J, with 11 bases between. The CDR3 has 15 amino acids. Germline V gives CDR1 GTSNPN, CDR2 SVGIG (reference sequence). CDR3 in amino acids: CAWSVYRDMNTEAFF. The DNA for the CDR3 is TGTGCCTGGAGTGTATACAGGGATATGAACACTGAAGCTTTCTTT. Filled out from reference TRBV30 and TRBJ1-1, the complete variable domain reads SQTIHQWPATLVQPVGSPLSLECTVEGTSNPNLYWYRQAAGRGLQLLFYSVGIGQISSEVPQNLSASRPQDRQFILSSKKLLLSDSGFYLCAWSVYRDMNTEAFFGQGTRLTVV.

The rearrangement uses TRBV15 and TRBJ2-7; D perhaps matches TRBD1 (5 bases). The germline CDR1 and CDR2 sequences are LNHNV and YYDKDF (reference sequence). The CDR3 is made up of 16 amino acids. V lost 0 bases to trimming and J lost 2 bases, with 14 bases between them. In DNA form, the CDR3 reads TGTGCCACCAGCAGAGAGGAGACAGTATCTGCCTACGAGCAGTACTTC. Its translation is CATSREETVSAYEQYF.

This clone was observed a few times. The chain joins TRBV7-2 to TRBJ1-2, with D uncertain. V shed 5 bases and J shed 3 bases, with 7 bases lying between them. This CDR3 contains 12 residues. CDR1 SGHTA and CDR2 FQGNSA come from the germline V gene. Here the CDR3 reads CASSRGDYGYTF. CDR3 in DNA: TGTGCCAGCAGCCGCGGGGACTATGGCTACACCTTC.

J is TRBJ1-3 and V is TRBV5-6; 11 bases are shared with TRBD1. The V segment lost 4 bases and the J segment 3 bases; nucleotides outside the gene matches: 15. Germline V gene lookup returns CDR1 SGHDT and CDR2 YYEEEE. The CDR3 extends over 19 amino acids. The chain's CDR3 is CASSDAGTGGLLGGNTIYF. Here the CDR3 DNA reads TGTGCCAGCAGCGACGCCGGGACAGGGGGGCTACTTGGTGGAAACACCATATATTTT.

This chain connects TRBV5-1 to TRBJ2-6; D is possibly TRBD1 (6 bases). The V and J ends lost 6 bases and 0 bases respectively, with 10 bases between them. This CDR3 is built from 15 residues. Germline values: CDR1 SGHRS, CDR2 YFSETQ. The CDR3: CASTSGDSGANVLTF. The CDR3 DNA follows: TGCGCCAGCACATCAGGGGACTCTGGGGCCAACGTCCTGACTTTC.

This clone was detected a few times. This chain connects TRBV5-8 to TRBJ2-1, with 8 bases fitting TRBD2. Germline V CDR1 and CDR2: SGHTS, YDEGEE. Unmatched junction bases numbered 8, after V lost 7 bases and J lost 8 bases. The length of the CDR3 is 13 residues. CDR3 sequence (DNA): TGTGCCAGCCTAGCGGGCGGGAGCGATGAGCAGTTCTTC. Protein product: CASLAGGSDEQFF. The full variable domain, completed using reference TRBV5-8 and TRBJ2-1, is EAGVTQSPTHLIKTRGQQATLRCSPISGHTSVYWYQQALGLGLQFLLWYDEGEERNRGNFPPRFSGRQFPNYSSELNVNALELEDSALYLCASLAGGSDEQFFGPGTRLTVL.

The rearrangement joins TRBV11-2 to TRBJ1-2; 8 nucleotides match TRBD1. Trimming took 5 bases from V and 6 from J; bases not matched to a gene: 11. Germline CDR1 SGHAT, CDR2 FQNNGV. The CDR3 has 15 residues. In nucleotides, the CDR3 is TGTGCCAGCAGCCCGAATGGACAGGGAAGTAATGGCTACACCTTC. Amino acid sequence: CASSPNGQGSNGYTF.

The chain links TRBV4-2 to TRBJ1-1, with TRBD1 matching 8 bases. CDR1 is LGHNA, CDR2 YNFKEQ, per germline. The CDR3 is 16 residues long. Trimming at V came to 1 base and at J to 5 bases, leaving 9 bases not matched to a gene. CDR3 residues: CASSQVGAQGVTEAFF. The CDR3 region has the DNA TGTGCCAGCAGCCAAGTGGGGGCACAGGGGGTAACTGAAGCTTTCTTT.

The DNA of the CDR3 is TGTGCCAGCAGTCCCGCCTACGGAGTAAATGAAAAACTGTTTTTT. Translated: CASSPAYGVNEKLFF. The chain combines TRBV7-8 with TRBJ1-4; D not certain. V was pared by 6 bases and J by 5 bases, with 16 bases between. The CDR3 runs to 15 residues. CDR1 SGHVS and CDR2 FQNEAQ come from the germline V gene.

This clone appeared once. The chain employs TRBV5-1 and TRBJ2-2, with 8 bases fitting TRBD1. V lost 2 bases, J lost 2 bases, and 5 bases stayed unmatched. The CDR3 is made up of 16 amino acids. Germline V gene data show CDR1 as SGHRS and CDR2 as YFSETQ. DNA for the CDR3: TGCGCCAGCAGCTTAGGACAGGGTCGTAACACCGGGGAGCTGTTTTTT. Translated: CASSLGQGRNTGELFF.

V usage is TRBV7-2 and J usage is TRBJ1-2, with TRBD1 matching 9 bases. With V trimmed by 5 bases and J by 2 bases, 3 bases remained unmatched. Germline CDR1 is SGHTA and CDR2 is FQGNSA. This CDR3 comprises 14 residues. The CDR3 loop reads CASSHGQGNYGYTF. CDR3 DNA sequence: TGTGCCAGCAGCCACGGACAGGGGAACTATGGCTACACCTTC.

The CDR3 DNA follows: TGTGCCAGCAGCTTCGGCGGAGAGAACTATGGCTACACCTTC. Encoded protein: CASSFGGENYGYTF. V and J are TRBV7-8 and TRBJ1-2, with D uncertain. Germline CDR1 and CDR2: SGHVS and FQNEAQ. The CDR3 spans 14 residues. Trimming took off 3 bases at V and 2 bases at J, with 10 bases between the two ends.

The chain is built from TRBV11-3 and TRBJ2-1, with 10 nucleotides matching TRBD1. Germline trimming cut 5 bases from V and 3 bases from J; bases unmatched to any gene: 13. CDR3 length: 18 amino acids. The germline gives CDR1 SGHNT, CDR2 YENEEA. CDR3 DNA: TGTGCCAGCAGCACCGTGACAGGGGGCTTCACTAACTACAATGAGCAGTTCTTC. Translated, it gives CASSTVTGGFTNYNEQFF.

V is TRBV5-6 and J is TRBJ2-5; 16 bases are a match to TRBD2. The CDR3 extends over 17 amino acids. CDR1 SGHDT and CDR2 YYEEEE come from the germline V gene. V shed 0 bases, J shed 5 bases, and the junction held 4 bases outside the gene matches. CDR3 DNA sequence: TGTGCCAGCAGCTTGGTCGGGACTAGCGGGGGGGCTGAGACCCAGTACTTC. Translated: CASSLVGTSGGAETQYF.

The chain recombines TRBV7-2 with TRBJ2-5; TRBD1 matches 9 bases. Germline CDR1 SGHTA, CDR2 FQGNSA. The CDR3 sequence is 15 residues long. V shed 1 base, J shed 4 bases, and the junction held 4 bases outside the gene matches. CDR3 in amino acids: CASSLGDRAGETQYF. For the CDR3, the DNA is TGTGCCAGCAGCTTAGGGGACAGGGCTGGAGAGACCCAGTACTTC.

This clone was observed once. The chain uses TRBV7-6 and TRBJ2-5, with TRBD2 matching over 12 bases. The junction had 2 bases not matched to a gene; V was cut back by 3 bases and J by 0 bases. The CDR3 runs 16 residues. Germline CDR1 and CDR2: SGHVS and FNYEAQ. The CDR3 loop reads CASSFRLAGDQETQYF. CDR3 sequence (DNA): TGTGCCAGCAGCTTCCGACTAGCGGGGGACCAAGAGACCCAGTACTTC.

There are a few counts of this clone. V is TRBV19 and J is TRBJ2-2, with unresolved D. The ends were cut back, 9 bases at V and 7 bases at J, with 6 bases in the middle. This CDR3 has 10 residues. Germline loops: CDR1 LNHDA, CDR2 SQIVND (reference sequence). The CDR3 DNA sequence: TGTGCCAGCCCAATCGGGGAGCTGTTTTTT. It yields the protein CASPIGELFF.

The CDR3 DNA reads as TGTGCCAGCAGTTCGTCGGGTGCAAAAGATACGCAGTATTTT. Protein sequence: CASSSSGAKDTQYF. This chain uses TRBV5-5 with TRBJ2-3; D unclear. Trimming took off 5 bases at V and 5 bases at J, with 15 bases between the two ends. Germline V gene lookup returns CDR1 SGHKS and CDR2 YYEKEE (reference sequence). This CDR3 comprises 14 residues. Together with reference TRBV5-5 and TRBJ2-3, the CDR3 gives the full variable domain: DAGVTQSPTHLIKTRGQQVTLRCSPISGHKSVSWYQQVLGQGPQFIFQYYEKEERGRGNFPDRFSARQFPNYSSELNVNALLLGDSALYLCASSSSGAKDTQYFGPGTRLTVL.

The chain employs TRBV19 and TRBJ2-7, with D possibly being TRBD1 (6 bases). The CDR3 runs 13 residues. V was clipped by 10 bases and J by 5 bases, with 18 bases between them. Per the germline V gene, CDR1 is LNHDA and CDR2 is SQIVND (reference sequence). As DNA, the CDR3 is TGTGCCACTGGGATGACAGGATTGGACGAGCAGTACTTC. It translates to CATGMTGLDEQYF.

This clone was seen only a few times. The V call is TRBV29-1, the J call TRBJ2-6; D may be TRBD2 (5 bases). Germline-derived CDR1 and CDR2 are SQVTM and ANQGSEA. The CDR3 spans 12 residues. V was shortened by 4 bases and J by 4 bases, with 5 bases between the two germline ends. The CDR3 loop reads CSVAGGANVLTF. CDR3 in DNA: TGCAGCGTTGCGGGGGGGGCCAACGTCCTGACTTTC. The full variable domain, in which reference TRBV29-1 and TRBJ2-6 provide the parts outside the CDR3, is SAVISQKPSRDICQRGTSLTIQCQVDSQVTMMFWYRQQPGQSLTLIATANQGSEATYESGFVIDKFPISRPNLTFSTLTVSNMSPEDSSIYLCSVAGGANVLTFGAGSRLTVL.

For the CDR3, the DNA is TGTGCCAGCAGCAAGGACAGGGGTGTTTTCGAGCAGTACTTC. It codes for CASSKDRGVFEQYF. This rearrangement joins TRBV5-8 to TRBJ2-7; 9 nucleotides line up with TRBD1. CDR1 and CDR2 (germline): SGHTS, YDEGEE. The CDR3 extends over 14 amino acids. The V and J ends lost 4 bases and 6 bases, in that order; junction bases with no gene match: 8.

The chain employs TRBV12-5 and TRBJ2-5; TRBD1 matches at 7 bases. V shed 2 bases, J shed 0 bases, and the junction held 12 bases outside the gene matches. The CDR3 contains 18 residues. Germline loops: CDR1 LGHNT, CDR2 FRNRAP. The DNA of the CDR3 is TGTGCTAGTGGTTTGACGCTCGGGTCCACAGGGGACCAAGAGACCCAGTACTTC. Its translation: CASGLTLGSTGDQETQYF.

The gene calls are TRBV5-1 and TRBJ2-2, with 13 bases that match TRBD2. The junction had 7 bases not matched to a gene; V was cut back by 0 bases and J by 5 bases. The CDR3 is 18 residues long. CDR1 and CDR2 (germline): SGHRS, YFSETQ. In nucleotides, the CDR3 is TGCGCCAGCAGCTTGGGTTTTGGACTAGCGGGGGAAACCGGGGAGCTGTTTTTT. It codes for CASSLGFGLAGETGELFF.

The chain uses TRBV6-4 and TRBJ1-5; 7 nucleotides agree with TRBD1. The V gene end was trimmed by 2 bases and the J gene end by 4 bases; junction bases not matched to a gene: 8. The germline V gene encodes CDR1 MRHNA and CDR2 SNTAGT. The CDR3 consists of 16 residues. The CDR3 reads CASSDPIGTDNQPQHF. DNA of the CDR3: TGTGCCAGCAGTGACCCGATAGGGACAGATAATCAGCCCCAGCATTTT.

The chain is built from TRBV5-4 and TRBJ1-6; D remains ambiguous. Trimming took 0 bases from V and 0 from J, leaving 10 bases between them. The germline V gene encodes CDR1 SGHNT and CDR2 YYREEE (reference sequence). This CDR3 region has 17 residues. The CDR3 protein is CASSLGGPGSYNSPLHF. The CDR3 DNA reads TGTGCCAGCAGCTTGGGAGGGCCCGGCTCCTATAATTCACCCCTCCACTTT.

The chain combines TRBV7-3 with TRBJ1-3, with D possibly being TRBD1 (5 bases). CDR1 is SGHTA and CDR2 is FQGTGA in the germline V gene. Trimming cost V 5 bases and J 1 base, with 12 bases left between them. CDR3 length: 15 amino acids. Written as DNA, the CDR3 is TGTGCCAGCAGCACCCTCGGGGGGTCTGGAAACACCATATATTTT. It codes for CASSTLGGSGNTIYF.